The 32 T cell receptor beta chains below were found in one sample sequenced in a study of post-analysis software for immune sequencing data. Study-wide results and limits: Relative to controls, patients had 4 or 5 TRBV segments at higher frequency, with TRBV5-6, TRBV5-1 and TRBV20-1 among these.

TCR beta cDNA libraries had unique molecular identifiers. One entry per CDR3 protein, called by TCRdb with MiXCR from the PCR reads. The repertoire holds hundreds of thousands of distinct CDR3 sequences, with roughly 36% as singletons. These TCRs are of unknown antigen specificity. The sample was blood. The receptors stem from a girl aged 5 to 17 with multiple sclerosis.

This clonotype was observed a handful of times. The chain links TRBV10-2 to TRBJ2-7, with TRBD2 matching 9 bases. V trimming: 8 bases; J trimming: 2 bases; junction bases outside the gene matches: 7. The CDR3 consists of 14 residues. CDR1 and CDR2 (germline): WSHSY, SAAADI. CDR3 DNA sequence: TGCGCCAGCCTGAGCGGGGGGCCCCCCTACGAGCAGTACTTC. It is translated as CASLSGGPPYEQYF.

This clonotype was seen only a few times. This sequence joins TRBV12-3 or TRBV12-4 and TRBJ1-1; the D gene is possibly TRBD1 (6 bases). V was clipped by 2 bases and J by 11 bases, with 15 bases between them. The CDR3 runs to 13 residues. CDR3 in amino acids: CASSLRGQWIAFF. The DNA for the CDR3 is TGTGCCAGCAGTTTAAGAGGACAGTGGATTGCTTTCTTT.

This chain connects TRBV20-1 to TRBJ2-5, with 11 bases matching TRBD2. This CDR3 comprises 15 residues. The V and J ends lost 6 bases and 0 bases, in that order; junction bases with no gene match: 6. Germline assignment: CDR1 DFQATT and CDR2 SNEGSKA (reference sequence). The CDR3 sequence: CSARPSGRNQETQYF. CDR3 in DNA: TGCAGTGCCAGACCTAGCGGGAGGAACCAAGAGACCCAGTACTTC.

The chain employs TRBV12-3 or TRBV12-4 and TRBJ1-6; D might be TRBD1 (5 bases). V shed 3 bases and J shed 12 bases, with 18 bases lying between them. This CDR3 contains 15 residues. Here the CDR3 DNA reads TGTGCCAGCAGTTTTGGGCTGGGTGGGGCTTTACCCCTCCACTTT. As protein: CASSFGLGGALPLHF.

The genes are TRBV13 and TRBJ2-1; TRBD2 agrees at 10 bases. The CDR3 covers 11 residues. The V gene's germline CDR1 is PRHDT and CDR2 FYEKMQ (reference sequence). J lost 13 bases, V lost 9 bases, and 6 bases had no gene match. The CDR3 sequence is CASTSGVSQFF. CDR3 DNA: TGTGCCAGTACTAGCGGGGTCTCTCAGTTCTTC. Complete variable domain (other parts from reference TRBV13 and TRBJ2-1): AAGVIQSPRHLIKEKRETATLKCYPIPRHDTVYWYQQGPGQDPQFLISFYEKMQSDKGSIPDRFSAQQFSDYHSELNMSSLELGDSALYFCASTSGVSQFFGPGTRLTVL.

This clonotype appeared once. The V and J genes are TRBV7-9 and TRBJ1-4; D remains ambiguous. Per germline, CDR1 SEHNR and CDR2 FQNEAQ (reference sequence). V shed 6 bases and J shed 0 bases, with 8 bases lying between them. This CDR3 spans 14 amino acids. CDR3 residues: CASRDGATNEKLFF. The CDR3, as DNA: TGTGCCAGCAGGGACGGTGCAACTAATGAAAAACTGTTTTTT. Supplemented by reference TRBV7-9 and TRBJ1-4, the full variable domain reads DTGVSQNPRHKITKRGQNVTFRCDPISEHNRLYWYRQTLGQGPEFLTYFQNEAQLEKSRLLSDRFSAERPKGSFSTLEIQRTEQGDSAMYLCASRDGATNEKLFFGSGTQLSVL.

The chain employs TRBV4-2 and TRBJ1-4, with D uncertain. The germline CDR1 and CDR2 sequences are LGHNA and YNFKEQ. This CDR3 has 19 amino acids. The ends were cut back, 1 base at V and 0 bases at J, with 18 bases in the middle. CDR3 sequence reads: CASSQAAPRLVATNEKLFF. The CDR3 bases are TGTGCCAGCAGCCAAGCGGCCCCCCGTCTGGTTGCAACTAATGAAAAACTGTTTTTT.

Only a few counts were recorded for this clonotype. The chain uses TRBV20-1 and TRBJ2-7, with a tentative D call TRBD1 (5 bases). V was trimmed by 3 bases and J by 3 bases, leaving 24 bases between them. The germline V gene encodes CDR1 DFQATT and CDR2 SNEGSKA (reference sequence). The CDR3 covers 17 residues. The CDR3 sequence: CSARGRIFQTKFYEQYF. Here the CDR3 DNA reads TGCAGTGCTAGGGGGCGGATATTTCAAACAAAATTCTACGAGCAGTACTTC.

The CDR3 loop reads CASRPTTGANVLTF. CDR3 in DNA: TGCGCCAGCAGACCCACGACTGGGGCCAACGTCCTGACTTTC. This sequence joins TRBV10-1 and TRBJ2-6; no definite D call. The CDR3 covers 14 residues. Trimming left V 6 bases short and J 2 bases short, with 8 bases between. Germline lookup yields CDR1 WNHNN and CDR2 SYGVQD (reference sequence).

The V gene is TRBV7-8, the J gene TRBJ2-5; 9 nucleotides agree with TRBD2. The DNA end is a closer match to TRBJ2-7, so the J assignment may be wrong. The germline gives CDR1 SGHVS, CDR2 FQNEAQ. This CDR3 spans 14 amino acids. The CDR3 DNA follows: TGTGCCAGCAGCTTAGCCGGAGCGGGGGGCGAGCAGTACTTC. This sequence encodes CASSLAGAGGEQYF.

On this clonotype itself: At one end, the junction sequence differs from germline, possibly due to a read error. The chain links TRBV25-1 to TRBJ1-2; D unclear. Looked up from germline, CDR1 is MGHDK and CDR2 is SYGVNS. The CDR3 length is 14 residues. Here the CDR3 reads CASSESQDNYGYTF. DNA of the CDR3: TGTGCCAGCAGTGAATCACAAGATAACTATGGTTACACCTTC.

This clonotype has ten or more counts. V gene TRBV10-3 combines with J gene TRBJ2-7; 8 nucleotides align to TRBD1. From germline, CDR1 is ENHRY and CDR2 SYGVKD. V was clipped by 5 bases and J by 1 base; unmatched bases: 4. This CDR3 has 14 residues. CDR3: CAISPGQVSYEQYF. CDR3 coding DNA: TGTGCCATCAGTCCGGGACAGGTGTCCTACGAGCAGTACTTC.

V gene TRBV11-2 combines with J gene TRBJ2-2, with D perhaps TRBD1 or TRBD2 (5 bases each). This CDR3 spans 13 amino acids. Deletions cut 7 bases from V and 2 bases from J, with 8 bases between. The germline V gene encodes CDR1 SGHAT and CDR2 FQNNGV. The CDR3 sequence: CASNGGNTGELFF. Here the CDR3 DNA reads TGTGCCAGCAATGGGGGTAACACCGGGGAGCTGTTTTTT.

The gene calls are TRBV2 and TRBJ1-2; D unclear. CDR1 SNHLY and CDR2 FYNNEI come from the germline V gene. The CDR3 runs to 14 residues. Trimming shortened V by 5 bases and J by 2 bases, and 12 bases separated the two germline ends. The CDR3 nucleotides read TGTGCCAGCAGTCGCATGGATAGGAACTATGGCTACACCTTC. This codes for CASSRMDRNYGYTF.

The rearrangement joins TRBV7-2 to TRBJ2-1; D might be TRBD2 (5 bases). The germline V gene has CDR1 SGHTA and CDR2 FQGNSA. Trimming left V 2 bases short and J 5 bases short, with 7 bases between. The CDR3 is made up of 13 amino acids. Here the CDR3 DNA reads TGTGCCAGCAGCTTACGAGGGAACAATGAGCAGTTCTTC. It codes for CASSLRGNNEQFF.

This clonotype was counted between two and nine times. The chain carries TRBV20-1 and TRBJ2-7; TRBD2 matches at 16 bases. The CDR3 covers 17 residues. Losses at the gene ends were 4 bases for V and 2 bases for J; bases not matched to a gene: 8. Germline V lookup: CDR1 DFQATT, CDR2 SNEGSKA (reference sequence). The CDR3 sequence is CSAKSSGTSGGAYEQYF. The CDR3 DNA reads TGCAGTGCTAAGTCCTCCGGGACTAGCGGGGGGGCCTACGAGCAGTACTTC.

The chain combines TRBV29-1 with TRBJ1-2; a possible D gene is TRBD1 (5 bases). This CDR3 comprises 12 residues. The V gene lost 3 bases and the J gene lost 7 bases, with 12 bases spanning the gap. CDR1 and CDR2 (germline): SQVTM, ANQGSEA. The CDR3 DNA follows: TGCAGCGTTGACAGGGAAGGATGTGGCTACACCTTC. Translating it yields CSVDREGCGYTF.

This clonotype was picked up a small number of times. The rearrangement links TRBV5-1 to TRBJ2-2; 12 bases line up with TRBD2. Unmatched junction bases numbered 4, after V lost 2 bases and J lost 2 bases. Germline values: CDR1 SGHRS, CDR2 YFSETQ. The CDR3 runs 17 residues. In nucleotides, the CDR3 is TGCGCCAGCAGCTTAGGACTAGCGGGGCCCAACACCGGGGAGCTGTTTTTT. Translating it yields CASSLGLAGPNTGELFF.

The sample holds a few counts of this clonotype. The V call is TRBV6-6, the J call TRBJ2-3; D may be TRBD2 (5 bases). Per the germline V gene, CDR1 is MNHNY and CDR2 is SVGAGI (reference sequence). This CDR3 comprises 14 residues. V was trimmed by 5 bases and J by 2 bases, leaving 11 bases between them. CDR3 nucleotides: TGTGCCAGCAGTCTCGGGGTAGCCACAGATACGCAGTATTTT. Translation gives CASSLGVATDTQYF.

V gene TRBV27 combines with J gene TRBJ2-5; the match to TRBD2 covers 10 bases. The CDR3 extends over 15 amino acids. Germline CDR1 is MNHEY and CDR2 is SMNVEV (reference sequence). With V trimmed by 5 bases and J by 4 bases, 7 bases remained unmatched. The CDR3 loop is CASSTAGGPAETQYF. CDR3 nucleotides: TGTGCCAGCAGTACAGCGGGGGGGCCTGCAGAGACCCAGTACTTC.

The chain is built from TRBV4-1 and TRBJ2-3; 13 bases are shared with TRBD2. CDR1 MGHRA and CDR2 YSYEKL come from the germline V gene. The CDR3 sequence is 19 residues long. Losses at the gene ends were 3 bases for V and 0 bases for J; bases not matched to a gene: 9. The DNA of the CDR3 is TGCGCCAGCAGCCACCTCGGGACTAGCGGGGCCGGGAGCACAGATACGCAGTATTTT. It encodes CASSHLGTSGAGSTDTQYF.

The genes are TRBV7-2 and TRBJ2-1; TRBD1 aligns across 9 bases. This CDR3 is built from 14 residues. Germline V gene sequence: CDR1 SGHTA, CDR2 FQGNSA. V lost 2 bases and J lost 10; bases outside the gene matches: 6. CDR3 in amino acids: CASSLRDRANEQFF. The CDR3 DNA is TGTGCCAGCAGCTTACGGGACAGGGCTAACGAGCAGTTCTTC. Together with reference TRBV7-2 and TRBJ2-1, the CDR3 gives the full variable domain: GAGVSQSPSNKVTEKGKDVELRCDPISGHTALYWYRQSLGQGLEFLIYFQGNSAPDKSGLPSDRFSAERTGGSVSTLTIQRTQQEDSAVYLCASSLRDRANEQFFGPGTRLTVL.

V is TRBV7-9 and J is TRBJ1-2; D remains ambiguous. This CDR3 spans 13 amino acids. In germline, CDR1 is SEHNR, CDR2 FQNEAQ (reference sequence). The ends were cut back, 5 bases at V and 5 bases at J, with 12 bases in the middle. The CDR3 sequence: CASSSSGPYGYTF. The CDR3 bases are TGTGCCAGCAGCAGCTCCGGGCCATATGGCTACACCTTC.

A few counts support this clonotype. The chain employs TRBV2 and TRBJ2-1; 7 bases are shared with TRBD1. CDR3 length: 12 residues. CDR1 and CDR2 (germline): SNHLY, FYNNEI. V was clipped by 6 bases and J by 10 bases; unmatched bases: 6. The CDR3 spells CASRDQGGEQFF. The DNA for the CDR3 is TGTGCCAGCAGAGACCAAGGGGGCGAGCAGTTCTTC.

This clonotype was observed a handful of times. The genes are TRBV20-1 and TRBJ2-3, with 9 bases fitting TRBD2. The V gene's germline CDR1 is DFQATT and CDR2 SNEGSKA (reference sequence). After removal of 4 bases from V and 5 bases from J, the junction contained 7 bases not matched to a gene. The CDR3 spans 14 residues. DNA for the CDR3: TGCAGTGCTACATTGCGGGGGGGAGGAGATACGCAGTATTTT. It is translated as CSATLRGGGDTQYF.

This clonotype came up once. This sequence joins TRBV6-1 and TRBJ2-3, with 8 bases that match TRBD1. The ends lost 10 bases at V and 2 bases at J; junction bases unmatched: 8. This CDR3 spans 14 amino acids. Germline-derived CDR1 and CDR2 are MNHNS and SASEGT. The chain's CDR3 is CATLDRADTDTQYF. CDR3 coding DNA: TGTGCCACCCTGGACAGGGCGGACACAGATACGCAGTATTTT.

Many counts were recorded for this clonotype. CDR3 sequence reads: CASSLHRRYYEQYF. The CDR3 nucleotides are TGCGCCAGCAGCTTGCATCGCAGATACTACGAGCAGTACTTC. V and J are TRBV5-1 and TRBJ2-7; D not certain. V was trimmed by 1 base and J by 3 bases, leaving 11 bases between them. The germline V gene has CDR1 SGHRS and CDR2 YFSETQ. The CDR3 sequence is 14 residues long. The variable domain in full, completed from reference TRBV5-1 and TRBJ2-7, reads KAGVTQTPRYLIKTRGQQVTLSCSPISGHRSVSWYQQTPGQGLQFLFEYFSETQRNKGNFPGRFSGRQFSNSRSEMNVSTLELGDSALYLCASSLHRRYYEQYFGPGTRLTVT.

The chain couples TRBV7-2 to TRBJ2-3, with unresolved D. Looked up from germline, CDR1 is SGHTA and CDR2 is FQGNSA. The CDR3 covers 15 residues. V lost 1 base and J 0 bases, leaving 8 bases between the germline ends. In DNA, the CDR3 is TGTGCCAGCAGCTTAGTAGGGCTTAGCACAGATACGCAGTATTTT. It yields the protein CASSLVGLSTDTQYF.

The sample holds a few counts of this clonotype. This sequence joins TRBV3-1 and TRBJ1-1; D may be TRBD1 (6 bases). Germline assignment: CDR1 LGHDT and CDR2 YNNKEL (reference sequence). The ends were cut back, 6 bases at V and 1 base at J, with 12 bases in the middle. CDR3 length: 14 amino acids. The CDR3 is CASSLLGGNTEAFF. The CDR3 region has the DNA TGTGCCAGCAGTTTGTTAGGGGGGAACACTGAAGCTTTCTTT.

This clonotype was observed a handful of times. The CDR3 DNA reads TGCAGCGTTCAAGGGACCTACGAGCAGTACTTC. It codes for CSVQGTYEQYF. The chain recombines TRBV29-1 with TRBJ2-7, with D unresolved. V was pared by 5 bases and J by 2 bases, with 7 bases between. The CDR3 totals 11 residues. Germline CDR1 and CDR2: SQVTM and ANQGSEA.

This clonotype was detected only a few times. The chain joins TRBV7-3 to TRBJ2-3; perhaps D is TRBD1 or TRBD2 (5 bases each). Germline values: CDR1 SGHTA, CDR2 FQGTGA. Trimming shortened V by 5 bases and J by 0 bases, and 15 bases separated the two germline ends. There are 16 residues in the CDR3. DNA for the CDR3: TGTGCCAGCAGCCCATCTTTGGGACCGAGCACAGATACGCAGTATTTT. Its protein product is CASSPSLGPSTDTQYF.

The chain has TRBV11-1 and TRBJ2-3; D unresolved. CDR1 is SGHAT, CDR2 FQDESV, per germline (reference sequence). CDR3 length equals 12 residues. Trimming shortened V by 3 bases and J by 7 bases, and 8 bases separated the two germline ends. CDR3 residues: CASSFSSNTQYF. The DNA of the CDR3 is TGTGCCAGCAGCTTCTCAAGTAATACGCAGTATTTT.